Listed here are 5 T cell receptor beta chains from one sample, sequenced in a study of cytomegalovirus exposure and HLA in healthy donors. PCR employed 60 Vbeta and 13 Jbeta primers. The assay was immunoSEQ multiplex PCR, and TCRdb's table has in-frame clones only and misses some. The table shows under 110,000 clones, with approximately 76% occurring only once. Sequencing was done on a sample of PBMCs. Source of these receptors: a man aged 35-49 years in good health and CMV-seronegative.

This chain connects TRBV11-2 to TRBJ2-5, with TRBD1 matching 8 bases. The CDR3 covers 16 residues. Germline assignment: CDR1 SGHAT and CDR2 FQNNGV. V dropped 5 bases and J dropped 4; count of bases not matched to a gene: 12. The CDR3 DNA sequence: TGTGCCAGCAGCCGCACGGGGCAGGGGGCAGGAGAGACCCAGTACTTC. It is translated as CASSRTGQGAGETQYF.

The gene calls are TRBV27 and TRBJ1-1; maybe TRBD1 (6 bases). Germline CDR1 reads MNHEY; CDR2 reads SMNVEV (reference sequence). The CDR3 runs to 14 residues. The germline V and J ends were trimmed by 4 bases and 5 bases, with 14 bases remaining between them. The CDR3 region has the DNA TGTGCCAGCAGTTCACAGGGTCTGGGGACTGAAGCTTTCTTT. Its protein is CASSSQGLGTEAFF.

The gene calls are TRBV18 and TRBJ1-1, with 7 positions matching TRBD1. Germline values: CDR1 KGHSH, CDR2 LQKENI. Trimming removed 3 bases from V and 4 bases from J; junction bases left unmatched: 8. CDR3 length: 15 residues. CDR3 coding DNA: TGTGCCAGCTCACCCCCTTGGTCAGGGGGCACTGAAGCTTTCTTT. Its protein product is CASSPPWSGGTEAFF.

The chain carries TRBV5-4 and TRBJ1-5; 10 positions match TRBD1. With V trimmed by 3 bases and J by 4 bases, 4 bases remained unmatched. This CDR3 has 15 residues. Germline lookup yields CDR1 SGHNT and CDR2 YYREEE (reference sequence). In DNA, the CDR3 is TGTGCCAGCAGCTGGACAGGGGGAAAAAATCAGCCCCAGCATTTT. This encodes CASSWTGGKNQPQHF.

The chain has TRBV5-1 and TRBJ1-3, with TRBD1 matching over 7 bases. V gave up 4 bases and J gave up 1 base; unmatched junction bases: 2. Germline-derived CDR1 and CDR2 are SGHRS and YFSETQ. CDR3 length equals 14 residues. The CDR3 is CASSTTGSGNTIYF. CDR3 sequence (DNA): TGCGCCAGCAGCACGACAGGGTCTGGAAACACCATATATTTT. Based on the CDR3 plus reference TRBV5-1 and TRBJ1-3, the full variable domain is KAGVTQTPRYLIKTRGQQVTLSCSPISGHRSVSWYQQTPGQGLQFLFEYFSETQRNKGNFPGRFSGRQFSNSRSEMNVSTLELGDSALYLCASSTTGSGNTIYFGEGSWLTVV.